This T cell receptor (beta chain) is drawn from a study of T cells in localized non-small cell lung cancer. Only in-frame clones appear in the TCRdb table, and some are missing; sequencing was by immunoSEQ multiplex PCR. The sample lists 30,000 or so clones; around 89% were seen once. The CDR3 runs to 15 residues. Germline CDR1 SGHRS, CDR2 YFSETQ. The V gene lost 0 bases and the J gene lost 3 bases, with 7 bases spanning the gap. Study conclusions and caveats: Appearing in adjacent lung were a median around 60 of the top 100 tumor clones. Heterogeneity remains possible, as sequencing covered one tumor region only.

Details on this clone: The antigen remains unidentified.

This receptor was obtained from a female donor aged 60 or older with stage III squamous cell lung carcinoma. The source was peripheral blood, collected before any cancer treatment. The chain uses TRBV5-1 and TRBJ1-6; D ambiguous. CDR3 sequence: CASSLGVGYNSPLHF. The CDR3 DNA reads as TGCGCCAGCAGCTTGGGAGTCGGCTATAATTCACCCCTCCACTTT.